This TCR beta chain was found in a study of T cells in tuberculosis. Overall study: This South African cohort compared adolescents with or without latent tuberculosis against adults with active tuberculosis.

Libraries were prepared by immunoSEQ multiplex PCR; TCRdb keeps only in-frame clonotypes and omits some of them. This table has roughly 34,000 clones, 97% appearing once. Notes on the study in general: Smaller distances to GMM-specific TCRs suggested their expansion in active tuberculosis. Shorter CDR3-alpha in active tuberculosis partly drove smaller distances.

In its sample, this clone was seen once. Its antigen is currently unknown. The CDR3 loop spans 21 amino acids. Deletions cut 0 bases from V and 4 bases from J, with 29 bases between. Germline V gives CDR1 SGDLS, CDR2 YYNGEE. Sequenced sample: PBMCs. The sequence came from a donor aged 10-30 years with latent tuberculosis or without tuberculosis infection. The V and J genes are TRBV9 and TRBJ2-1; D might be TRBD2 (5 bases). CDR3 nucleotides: TGTGCCAGCAGCGTAGGCACCACCCGTAGTAAGATGAGGGAGCATTACAATGAGCAGTTCTTC. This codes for CASSVGTTRSKMREHYNEQFF. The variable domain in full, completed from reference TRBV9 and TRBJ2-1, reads DSGVTQTPKHLITATGQRVTLRCSPRSGDLSVYWYQQSLDQGLQFLIQYYNGEERAKGNILERFSAQQFPDLHSELNLSSLELGDSALYFCASSVGTTRSKMREHYNEQFFGPGTRLTVL.